The clone carrying this T cell receptor (beta chain) turned up a few times. What it recognizes is unknown. This sample is part of a study of human T cells and chemical hapten exposure. The time point was: pre-sensitization, week 0. Described treatment: therapeutic diphenylcyclopropenone sensitization with weekly scalp DPC. At patch-test visits, sampling came before the patch test. CDR1 is SGHVS, CDR2 FQNEAQ, per germline. The CDR3 has 14 amino acids. The V gene lost 7 bases and the J gene lost 3 bases, with 16 bases spanning the gap. One entry per CDR3 protein, called by TCRdb with MiXCR from the RACE reads. The sample has roughly 260,000 distinct CDR3 sequences, about 9% seen once. Study-level points and caveats: Patch test score showed a positive correlation with PT1 expanded TCR counts. TCRs exceeding 1 in 1000 frequency stayed unchanged with DPC sensitization. Relative to control repertoires, expanded TCRs gave rise to significantly more large CDR3 similarity clusters.

The chain has TRBV7-8 and TRBJ2-7; D tentatively fits TRBD1 or TRBD2 (5 bases each). This sequence was found in a woman aged 40 to 49 with alopecia areata. Some clones in this sample may be carry-over from other donors' samples. The starting material was whole blood, obtained in connection with sensitization to the hapten diphenylcyclopropenone (DPC). The CDR3 here is CASTQTGTGYEQYF. The CDR3, as DNA: TGTGCCAGCACCCAAACCGGGACGGGCTACGAGCAGTACTTC.